Reported below is one T cell receptor (beta chain). No cognate antigen has been identified for it. The record has no base qualities; no much larger clone is one base away. The sample comes from a study of cytomegalovirus exposure and HLA in healthy donors (dated by TCRdb to 2015 to 2018). About the full investigation: An earlier analysis of under 600 of the donors reported approximately 290 Gb of sequence data and some 120 million unique TCR beta sequences from approximately 180 million T cells. A later genetic analysis took genome-wide SNP genotypes for about 65% of the roughly 670 donors and used that subset as a discovery cohort. A later analysis re-examined previously published TCR beta repertoires from hundreds of donors and added high-resolution HLA genotyping to investigate patterns of TCR occurrence. The later analysis used no new phenotypic data to find candidate immune exposures, relying instead on TCR beta sequences and their occurrence across donors. Both class I and class II loci were covered by HLA typing, at four-digit resolution. Among under 450 genotyped donors of the cohort, an average of 235,054 unique TCR beta nucleotide sequences were sequenced per donor, roughly 20% of them non-productive. The study aimed to test whether signatures of past pathogen exposure could be identified by cataloging public T cell receptors. High-throughput TCR immunosequencing, statistical association of individual TCRs with disease status, and machine learning were combined to predict cytomegalovirus infection status. In addition to the first cohort of 500 to 850 subjects, a separate validation cohort of 120 different subjects was used. Every discovery cohort repertoire had been produced on one sequencing platform. Donor age, sex, ethnicity and CMV serostatus were compiled alongside the repertoire data. Of the approximately 400 genotyped donors, 81% fell in the genetic ancestry cluster associated with self-reported Caucasian donors. Typing coverage varied by locus: about 620-630 donors for A, B, C, DRB1 and DQB1; roughly 500 for DQA1; about 590 for DPA1; roughly 450 for DPB1. Roughly 300 gigabases of sequencing data and 70 million to 85 million unique TCR sequences were included in an early release covering around 650 HLA-typed donors. To decide whether each TCR beta V gene segment behaved as functional or pseudogenic, an earlier analysis of fewer than 750 of the donors relied on high-throughput TCR beta sequencing. The T cell repertoires of some 700 subjects were profiled by immunosequencing and related to cytomegalovirus serostatus. Because of strong linkage in the cohort, five DR-DQ haplotypes were treated as single units for association and clustering.

Counted from cysteine to phenylalanine, this CDR3 has 16 amino acids. Of the read, only the CDR3 DNA is kept; its 48 bases are in frame from base 1. Relative to germline, V is missing 6 bases and J is missing 5 bases, with 7 bases of the junction outside any gene match. The germline V gene encodes CDR1 KGHSH and CDR2 LQKENI. The cohort was made up of roughly 670 healthy bone marrow donors. All cohort members were sampled while nominally healthy, although unrecorded immune exposures were likely present. The donor tested CMV seropositive and was one of the 289 seropositive cohort members. A peripheral blood sample was collected from each donor, and TCR beta sequencing was performed on peripheral blood mononuclear cells. The Qiagen DNeasy Blood Extraction Kit was used to extract genomic DNA from the blood cell samples. Findings and caveats that apply to the study as a whole: According to a later analysis, parvovirus B19, influenza, CMV and Epstein-Barr virus appeared linked to several top co-occurrence clusters. A further reported finding was that TCR beta sequences accurately predicted the HLA-A and HLA-B alleles for most subjects in the first cohort. The classifier was reported to diagnose cytomegalovirus status with high specificity and sensitivity in both the original cohort and the validation cohort. A later analysis found that HLA-associated TCR beta chains were more clonally expanded and had lower generation probabilities than equally common non-associated chains. Roughly uniform sequencing depth across donors was assumed in presence/absence analyses, although this assumption may not hold. Most TCR sequences were observed very rarely across donors, whereas some public TCRs were present in many individuals. In vitro tests confirmed that a few of the cytomegalovirus-associated TCR beta chains recognize cytomegalovirus antigens. Some IMGT-functional V segments, including TRBV6-2 and TRBV6-3, could not be distinguished by the 87-base-pair reads and were therefore excluded. Because HLA typing was unavailable for some donors at each locus, only the typed subset was used in association tests. According to a later analysis, TCR association rates differed among HLA loci, with DRB1 alleles showing the most associated TCRs and HLA-C alleles showing the fewest. CMV serostatus was the only immune exposure information available for the cohort. The study gave a list of 150 to 200 TCR beta chains associated with cytomegalovirus. Because counts were too low, some 17 rarely observed V segments, including chromosome 9 orphons, were excluded from the earlier analysis of several hundred of the donors. It was suggested by the authors that the approach could potentially be generalized to other disease states and immunological phenotypes. At a false discovery rate of 0.05, a later analysis linked around 15,000 TCR beta sequences to specific HLA alleles. Correlated functional status among segregating V segments might be attributable to linkage disequilibrium, but an unknown experimental factor could not be ruled out. V-gene and J-gene trimming of TCR beta chains was associated with a missense DCLRE1C variant in a later genetic analysis, and the association was replicated in an independent cohort. A cluster of highly shared sequence variants was judged likely to represent a technical artifact of the sequencing pipeline. In a later genetic analysis, fewer N-insertions in productive TCRs were reported among donors in an Asian-associated ancestry cluster than the approximately 670-donor mean. Most CMV-associated TCR beta chains appeared to be HLA-restricted in a later analysis, and the HLA associations seemed to be driven largely by CMV exposure. In an earlier analysis of some 500 of the donors, most TCR beta V segments were observed in productive rearrangements about 90% or about 30% of the time, broadly matching IMGT annotations. This cohort had only TCR beta chains sequenced, and the lack of alpha or paired-chain data limited which features could be detected. When HLA alleles, especially DR and DQ, strongly co-occurred, attributing TCR associations to individual alleles was difficult.

Libraries were prepared through the immunoSEQ multiplex PCR assay. For the multiplex PCR, a mixture combining 60 forward primers for TCR Vbeta segments and 13 reverse primers for TCR Jbeta segments was used. A multiplex PCR assay on genomic DNA amplified the CDR3 region of rearranged TCR beta genes. The Illumina HiSeq System was used to sequence the amplified TCR beta libraries as 87-base-pair reads. As for the authors' bioinformatics: A later analysis counted tens of millions of unique TCR beta chains across the 666 repertoires, and some 12 million of these chains were shared by at least two donors. Raw reads were error-corrected and collapsed into unique sequences by a nearest-neighbor algorithm in which closely related sequences were merged to remove PCR and sequencing errors. Alignment of CDR3 sequences to IMGT reference sequences was used to assign V, D and J gene segments. For a sequence to be retained, at least a six-nucleotide match to both a V gene segment and a J gene segment was required. A rearrangement was called productive if the CDR3 had no stop codons and remained in frame with V and J, and every other rearrangement was called non-productive. CDR3 was defined according to IMGT convention as the region running from the second conserved V-encoded cysteine to the conserved J-encoded phenylalanine. The earlier analysis of about 590 of the donors excluded sequences that lacked an unambiguous match to a single V gene segment. An earlier analysis of 587 of the donors called V segments functional above 56.7% productive rearrangements and segregating when the between-donor standard deviation exceeded 5%. A statistical classification framework was built to diagnose cytomegalovirus status from the catalog of TCR beta chain sequences. A later analysis assigned V and J genes by comparing TCR nucleotide sequences with IMGT/GENE-DB human TR gene sequences. The TCRdist pipeline was used in a later analysis to assign CDR3 sequences and most-parsimonious VDJ recombination scenarios. In a later analysis, each TCR beta chain was defined by its CDR3 amino acid sequence together with its V-gene family, and reads without a unique V-gene family were excluded. As a way to deal with suspected cross-contamination and a sequencing artifact, a later analysis dropped 450 to 600 nucleotide sequences that were highly shared and had low generation probability. In a later analysis, a clonal expansion index for each public chain was calculated from normalized within-repertoire ranks of inferred template counts. In a later analysis, generation probabilities were computed using a VDJ recombination model fitted to out-of-frame rearrangements, and the results were checked against IGoR. A later analysis scored TCR-TCR, TCR-HLA and TCR-CMV co-occurrence with hypergeometric tests, applying a repertoire-size bias correction to TCR pairs. To estimate false discovery rates, a later analysis permuted the HLA or CMV assignments 20 times. In a later analysis, co-occurring TCRs were grouped with DBSCAN, and TCRdist sequence similarity was added when clustering was performed within HLA-allele-positive subsets. Co-occurrence clustering excluded repertoires with fewer than 30,000 or more than 120,000 public chains, plus five with anomalous nucleotide sharing. In TCRdb, the immuneACCESS table is reduced to in-frame sequences with V and J assigned. These tables do not hold every clone; where another copy was compared, an unresolved V gene accounts for under half, and the others remain unexplained. V, J and clone size were drawn from that table, and D and trimming were deduced from the DNA. The sample table shows roughly 92,000 clones, and under 90% are seen once. The top ten constitute around 4.2% of the sample.

The origin of this receptor is a woman aged 70-85 years in good health and CMV-seropositive. The chain uses TRBV18 and TRBJ2-3; TRBD2 matches 14 bases in the middle. Material for sequencing was PBMCs. The encoded CDR3 is CASSPGTSGSGDTQYF. The DNA sequence reads TGTGCCAGCTCCCCCGGGACTAGCGGGAGTGGAGATACGCAGTATTTT.